This T cell receptor beta chain was identified during a study of T-cell reconstitution after alpha-beta-depleted transplantation in children. The CDR3 spans 14 residues. Trimming took off 4 bases at V and 7 bases at J, with 13 bases between the two ends. Unique molecular identifiers tagged the TCRbeta library. MiXCR, run by TCRdb on the PCR reads, gives a single entry per CDR3 protein. The sample carries just over 350,000 distinct CDR3 sequences, 13% recorded once. The receptor was isolated from a human donor who donated a stem cell graft to a child with Fanconi anemia. The rearrangement joins TRBV12-3 or TRBV12-4 to TRBJ1-4; possibly TRBD1 for D (6 bases). The sample was PBMCs, taken from the stem cell graft. The DNA for the CDR3 is TGTGCCAGCAGTTCACGGGCAGGGGTTGAAAAACTGTTTTTT. Its protein product is CASSSRAGVEKLFF.